This is a list of T cell receptor beta chains from one sample in a study of blood T cell repertoires in COVID-19. Only in-frame clones appear in the TCRdb table, and some are missing; sequencing was by immunoSEQ multiplex PCR. The sample yields 200,000 to 300,000 clones, 85% seen once. The sample consisted of peripheral blood. These TCRs come from a woman aged 60-70 years with active or convalescent COVID-19. Each CDR3 is given with its conserved first and last residue. A D gene is named only where the DNA matches it firmly. Rows may omit the clone size; those that give it use once, few, many or a size class.

v_gene	j_gene	d_gene	abundance	CDR3aa	CDR3nt
TRBV5-1	TRBJ2-5	NA	NA	CASSLAPRGAQETQYF	TGCGCCAGCAGCTTGGCCCCCCGGGGGGCGCAAGAGACCCAGTACTTC
TRBV5-1	TRBJ2-3	TRBD2	few	CASSNDGRVDTQYF	TGCGCCAGCAGCAACGACGGGAGGGTTGATACGCAGTATTTT
TRBV2	TRBJ1-2	TRBD1	NA	CASTLSAGQGHYGYTF	TGTGCCAGCACTCTGTCGGCGGGACAGGGACACTATGGCTACACCTTC
TRBV11-3	TRBJ2-3	TRBD2	NA	CASSFSGSTDTQYF	TGTGCCAGCAGCTTTAGCGGGAGCACAGATACGCAGTATTTT
TRBV5-1	TRBJ1-1	NA	few	CASSLAEGRGNTEAFF	TGCGCCAGCAGCTTGGCCGAGGGGAGGGGGAACACTGAAGCTTTCTTT
TRBV6-1	TRBJ1-1	TRBD1	once	CASSEDRGNTEAFF	TGTGCCAGCAGTGAGGACAGGGGGAACACTGAAGCTTTCTTT
TRBV4-1	TRBJ2-2	NA	NA	CATRGGYTGELFF	TGCGCCACCAGGGGAGGTTACACCGGGGAGCTGTTTTTT
TRBV5-1	TRBJ1-2	NA	NA	CASSLEQGRGYTF	TGCGCCAGCAGCTTGGAACAGGGAAGAGGCTACACCTTC
TRBV19	TRBJ1-5	NA	few	CASTEPSSNQPQHF	TGTGCCAGTACGGAGCCTTCTAGCAATCAGCCCCAGCATTTT
TRBV11-2	TRBJ2-5	TRBD2	NA	CASSSFSGKYQETQYF	TGTGCCAGCAGCTCCTTTAGCGGGAAGTACCAAGAGACCCAGTACTTC
TRBV5-1	TRBJ2-2	NA	NA	CASSLGTSYTGELFF	TGCGCCAGCAGCCTCGGGACATCTTACACCGGGGAGCTGTTTTTT
TRBV7-9	TRBJ2-7	TRBD1	NA	CASSFDRGSSYEQYF	TGTGCCAGCAGCTTCGACAGGGGGAGCTCCTACGAGCAGTACTTC
TRBV29-1	TRBJ1-2	TRBD1	NA	CSAREQGAEGYTF	TGCAGCGCCAGAGAGCAGGGGGCGGAAGGCTACACCTTC
TRBV4-1	TRBJ2-5	TRBD2	NA	CASSRTSGGTYQETQYF	TGCGCCAGCAGCCGAACTAGCGGGGGGACGTACCAAGAGACCCAGTACTTC
TRBV2	TRBJ2-1	TRBD2	once	CASSEVTSVNEQFF	TGTGCCAGCAGTGAAGTGACTAGCGTCAATGAGCAGTTCTTC
TRBV7-3	TRBJ1-1	NA	NA	CASSLSVNTEAFF	TGTGCCAGCAGCTTAAGCGTGAACACTGAAGCTTTCTTT
TRBV25-1	TRBJ2-1	NA	NA	CASSEYRGSNYNEQFF	TGTGCCAGCAGTGAATATAGAGGGTCAAATTACAATGAGCAGTTCTTC
TRBV3-1/TRBV3-2	TRBJ1-2	NA	NA	CASKGGNYGYTF	TGTGCCAGCAAGGGAGGAAACTATGGCTACACCTTC
TRBV19	TRBJ2-2	TRBD1	once	CASTTTGLSDGELFF	TGTGCCAGTACCACGACAGGGTTGTCGGACGGGGAGCTGTTTTTT
TRBV7-8	TRBJ2-3	TRBD2	NA	CASSLRTSGNTDTQYF	TGTGCCAGCAGCTTACGGACTAGCGGGAATACAGATACGCAGTATTTT
TRBV5-1	TRBJ2-7	TRBD2	NA	CASSLFSSGYEQYF	TGCGCCAGCAGCTTGTTCTCTAGCGGATACGAGCAGTACTTC
TRBV19	TRBJ2-4	NA	NA	CASSILWTREIVVNIQYF	TGTGCCAGTAGTATTCTCTGGACCAGGGAAATTGTTGTGAACATTCAGTACTTC
TRBV19	TRBJ2-7	TRBD2	NA	CATKRDYEQYF	TGTGCCACGAAGCGGGATTACGAGCAGTACTTC
TRBV9	TRBJ2-3	TRBD2	NA	CASSGGLAGGLPTDTQYF	TGTGCCAGCAGCGGCGGACTAGCGGGGGGCCTTCCCACAGATACGCAGTATTTT
TRBV6-5	TRBJ1-2	NA	few	CASTQTPPRDYGYTF	TGTGCCAGCACTCAGACGCCGCCCCGGGACTATGGCTACACCTTC
TRBV30	TRBJ1-2	NA	NA	CARLDLAAFNGYTF	TGTGCCCGACTTGACCTGGCCGCCTTTAATGGCTACACCTTC
TRBV19	TRBJ1-6	TRBD1	NA	CASSRGTGYNSPLHF	TGTGCCAGTAGTAGGGGGACAGGTTATAATTCACCCCTCCACTTT
TRBV4-2	TRBJ1-3	NA	NA	CASSQDPGAGNTIYF	TGTGCCAGCAGCCAAGACCCAGGGGCTGGAAACACCATATATTTT
TRBV28	TRBJ2-5	TRBD2	NA	CASSLFLAGGKETQYF	TGTGCCAGCAGTTTATTCCTAGCGGGGGGTAAAGAGACCCAGTACTTC
TRBV2	TRBJ1-3	NA	NA	CASRERFSGNTIYF	TGTGCCAGCAGAGAGAGATTCTCTGGAAACACCATATATTTT
TRBV6-1	TRBJ2-1	NA	NA	CASSEAVRWSEAYNEQFF	TGTGCCAGCAGTGAAGCGGTGAGATGGTCGGAGGCCTACAATGAGCAGTTCTTC